These T cell receptor beta chains were read from a single sample in a study of blood T cells in healthy people across ages. TCRdb recomputed calls from the 5' RACE reads with MiXCR, one row per CDR3 protein. The table shows about 570,000 distinct CDR3 sequences, with about 28% occurring only once. These data are also associated with another study on T cells of mothers and their children.

Sequenced material: blood. The receptors derive from a boy aged 2 to 9 in good health. Each CDR3 is given with its conserved first and last residue. Each record gives: clone size, V gene, J gene, D gene, CDR3 protein, CDR3 DNA. The D gene is left open where the match is weak. Rows give clone size only sometimes, using once, few, many, or a class for an expanded clone.

size: many; V: TRBV2; J: TRBJ2-1; D: .; CDR3: CASTPGLAYNEQFF; DNA: TGTGCCAGCACCCCGGGACTGGCCTACAATGAGCAGTTCTTC
size: many; V: TRBV27; J: TRBJ2-7; D: TRBD1; CDR3: CASSRKGQGAYEQYF; DNA: TGTGCCAGCAGCCGAAAGGGACAGGGGGCCTACGAGCAGTACTTC
size: .; V: TRBV9; J: TRBJ1-2; D: .; CDR3: CASSPWTENYGYTF; DNA: TGTGCCAGCAGCCCCTGGACAGAAAACTATGGCTACACCTTC
size: .; V: TRBV7-9; J: TRBJ1-2; D: .; CDR3: CASREGYTF; DNA: TGTGCCAGCAGGGAAGGCTACACCTTC
size: few; V: TRBV6-1; J: TRBJ2-5; D: .; CDR3: CASTNRDGETQYF; DNA: TGTGCCAGTACGAACAGGGATGGTGAGACCCAGTACTTC
size: few; V: TRBV29-1; J: TRBJ2-7; D: TRBD2; CDR3: CSAEGGRVPVEQYF; DNA: TGCAGCGCTGAAGGCGGGAGGGTCCCTGTCGAGCAGTACTTC
size: .; V: TRBV6-2/TRBV6-3; J: TRBJ2-1; D: .; CDR3: CASSCSGPSNEQFF; DNA: TGTGCCAGCAGTTGCAGCGGACCATCTAATGAGCAGTTCTTC
size: .; V: TRBV18; J: TRBJ2-3; D: .; CDR3: CASSQQSQINTDTQYF; DNA: TGTGCCAGCTCCCAGCAATCGCAGATAAACACAGATACGCAGTATTTT
size: few; V: TRBV6-2/TRBV6-3; J: TRBJ2-2; D: .; CDR3: CASKTALRTNTGELFF; DNA: TGTGCCAGCAAAACGGCACTTCGTACCAACACCGGGGAGCTGTTTTTT
size: few; V: TRBV15; J: TRBJ2-1; D: TRBD1; CDR3: CATSRGDRGNEQFF; DNA: TGTGCCACCAGCAGAGGGGACAGGGGGAATGAGCAGTTCTTC
size: .; V: TRBV9; J: TRBJ2-5; D: .; CDR3: CASSEGFTETQYF; DNA: TGTGCCAGCAGTGAAGGGTTCACAGAGACCCAGTACTTC
size: .; V: TRBV3-1; J: TRBJ2-7; D: .; CDR3: CASSQARGASYEQYF; DNA: TGTGCCAGCAGCCAAGCCCGGGGTGCCTCCTACGAGCAGTACTTC
size: .; V: TRBV6-1; J: TRBJ1-6; D: .; CDR3: CASSTGKNSPLHF; DNA: TGTGCCAGCAGCACCGGGAAAAATTCACCCCTCCACTTT
size: .; V: TRBV7-3; J: TRBJ2-3; D: TRBD2; CDR3: CASSSQRGTDTQYF; DNA: TGTGCCAGCAGCTCACAGCGGGGAACAGATACGCAGTATTTT
size: many; V: TRBV3-1; J: TRBJ2-1; D: TRBD2; CDR3: CASTRSSGGSSYNEQFF; DNA: TGTGCCAGCACCCGTTCTAGCGGGGGTTCCTCCTACAATGAGCAGTTCTTC
size: many; V: TRBV20-1; J: TRBJ1-2; D: TRBD1; CDR3: CSASGQGQNYGYTF; DNA: TGCAGTGCTAGCGGACAGGGACAAAACTATGGCTACACCTTC
size: .; V: TRBV7-2; J: TRBJ2-1; D: TRBD2; CDR3: CASSSLSRGGYNEQFF; DNA: TGTGCCAGCAGCTCCCTCTCGCGCGGGGGTTACAATGAGCAGTTCTTC
size: .; V: TRBV30; J: TRBJ1-2; D: .; CDR3: CAWSPTLILESYGYTF; DNA: TGTGCCTGGAGTCCGACCCTCATCCTGGAAAGTTATGGCTACACCTTC